What follows are 18 T cell receptor beta chains derived from one specimen sequenced in a study of immune evolution from preneoplasia to lung adenocarcinoma. TCRdb's table, derived via immunoSEQ multiplex PCR, lists solely in-frame clones and lacks some. The data show 3,000 to 4,000 clones, 75% seen once. The specimen was FFPE lung adenocarcinoma in situ tissue. Receptors were obtained from a person between 60 and 80 years old with lung adenocarcinoma.

The CDR3 coding sequence is TGTGCCAGCAGTTACTCGCGGCAGCTCGGGTACACCTTC. This encodes CASSYSRQLGYTF. The chain recombines TRBV6-5 with TRBJ1-2; no definite D call. The V end was cut by 0 bases, the J end by 11 bases, with 13 bases between. The CDR3 has 13 amino acids. CDR1 MNHEY and CDR2 SVGAGI come from the germline V gene.

This chain uses TRBV6-1 with TRBJ2-7, with 8 bases identical to TRBD1. J was trimmed by 3 bases and V by 2 bases; bases with no gene match: 3. The CDR3 runs 14 residues. Germline V lookup: CDR1 MNHNS, CDR2 SASEGT. The CDR3 loop is CASSEPGQVYEQYF. The CDR3 DNA reads as TGTGCCAGCAGTGAACCGGGACAGGTCTACGAGCAGTACTTC.

V is TRBV30 and J is TRBJ1-5, with D tentatively TRBD1 (5 bases). The V gene lost 3 bases and the J gene lost 2 bases, with 11 bases spanning the gap. This CDR3 spans 14 amino acids. Germline-derived CDR1 and CDR2 are GTSNPN and SVGIG (reference sequence). The CDR3: CAWSQGIGNQPQHF. The CDR3 nucleotides are TGTGCCTGGAGCCAGGGTATCGGCAATCAGCCCCAGCATTTT.

The genes are TRBV6-5 and TRBJ2-7; D is undetermined. This CDR3 spans 14 amino acids. Trimming removed 2 bases from V and 1 base from J, with 9 bases in between. Germline V lookup: CDR1 MNHEY, CDR2 SVGAGI. The CDR3: CASSYGKSSYEQYF. In DNA form, the CDR3 reads TGTGCCAGCAGTTACGGCAAGTCATCCTACGAGCAGTACTTC.

This clone is large in the sample. This chain links TRBV5-8 with TRBJ1-1; a weak D match, TRBD1 (5 bases). Germline V CDR1 and CDR2: SGHTS, YDEGEE. The CDR3 loop spans 13 amino acids. V lost 2 bases to trimming and J lost 7 bases, with 12 bases between them. CDR3 DNA sequence: TGTGCCAGCAGCTTCCGGGGAAGGGGTGAAGCTTTCTTT. Its translation: CASSFRGRGEAFF.

The chain employs TRBV5-6 and TRBJ2-3, with D possibly called TRBD1 or TRBD2 (5 bases each). The CDR3 covers 14 residues. V was clipped by 4 bases and J by 2 bases, with 11 bases between them. In germline, CDR1 is SGHDT, CDR2 YYEEEE. CDR3 bases: TGTGCCAGCAGCCTGGGACCAGCCACAGATACGCAGTATTTT. This gives the protein CASSLGPATDTQYF.

J is TRBJ1-1 and V is TRBV5-4; no firm D call. The CDR3 is made up of 13 amino acids. V lost 1 base, J lost 5 bases, and 9 bases lay in between. Germline CDR1 and CDR2: SGHNT and YYREEE (reference sequence). CDR3 in DNA: TGTGCCAGCAGCTTGAGAGTTGGAACTGAAGCTTTCTTT. Protein product: CASSLRVGTEAFF. Full variable domain (rest looked up from reference TRBV5-4 and TRBJ1-1): ETGVTQSPTHLIKTRGQQVTLRCSSQSGHNTVSWYQQALGQGPQFIFQYYREEENGRGNFPPRFSGLQFPNYSSELNVNALELDDSALYLCASSLRVGTEAFFGQGTRLTVV.

The chain uses TRBV25-1 and TRBJ1-1; D is perhaps TRBD1 (5 bases). The CDR3 is 14 residues long. The V gene lost 1 base and the J gene lost 4 bases, with 10 bases spanning the gap. Looked up from germline, CDR1 is MGHDK and CDR2 is SYGVNS. CDR3 sequence reads: CASSEWGGSTEAFF. CDR3 in DNA: TGTGCCAGCAGTGAATGGGGGGGTTCCACTGAAGCTTTCTTT.

The V gene is TRBV7-3, the J gene TRBJ2-7, with D tentatively TRBD1 or TRBD2 (6 bases each). CDR1 SGHTA and CDR2 FQGTGA come from the germline V gene. V gave up 2 bases and J gave up 6 bases, with 11 bases separating them. The CDR3 contains 13 residues. CDR3 loop: CASSLLTGAEQYF. In nucleotides, the CDR3 is TGTGCCAGCAGCTTACTTACGGGGGCCGAGCAGTACTTC.

The chain recombines TRBV6-6 with TRBJ2-1, with TRBD2 matching 7 bases. V shed 10 bases, J shed 2 bases, and the junction held 8 bases outside the gene matches. Germline V lookup: CDR1 MNHNY, CDR2 SVGAGI (reference sequence). This CDR3 comprises 14 residues. CDR3 in amino acids: CATGLAAPYNEQFF. For the CDR3, the DNA is TGTGCCACCGGCCTAGCGGCTCCCTACAATGAGCAGTTCTTC.

This clone occurred a few times. V is TRBV6-4 and J is TRBJ2-2; 8 bases line up with TRBD1. J gave up 6 bases and V 4 bases, and 4 bases lay outside the gene matches. Germline loops: CDR1 MRHNA, CDR2 SNTAGT. There are 14 residues in the CDR3. The CDR3 DNA sequence: TGTGCCAGCAGTGTTCAACAGGGGGCCGGGGAGCTGTTTTTT. Translated: CASSVQQGAGELFF.

This chain connects TRBV19 to TRBJ1-2, with 7 nucleotides matching TRBD1. CDR1 and CDR2 from the germline V gene are LNHDA and SQIVND (reference sequence). The CDR3 runs 12 residues. V lost 5 bases and J lost 7; bases outside the gene matches: 4. CDR3 coding DNA: TGTGCCAGTAGTGTGGCAGGGGGTGGCTACACCTTC. This gives the protein CASSVAGGGYTF.

The chain is built from TRBV14 and TRBJ2-2; 12 nucleotides line up with TRBD2. V lost 2 bases and J lost 3; bases outside the gene matches: 4. Germline V gene lookup returns CDR1 SGHDN and CDR2 FVKESK. The CDR3 covers 17 residues. The CDR3 region has the DNA TGTGCCAGCAGCCAACTAGCGGGGGGGCCTTACACCGGGGAGCTGTTTTTT. Translating gives CASSQLAGGPYTGELFF.

This chain links TRBV5-6 with TRBJ2-3; D unresolved. This CDR3 is 14 amino acids long. Germline V CDR1 and CDR2: SGHDT, YYEEEE. V lost 0 bases and J lost 2, with 7 bases in between. CDR3 sequence (DNA): TGTGCCAGCAGCTTGGCCCTTGACACAGATACGCAGTATTTT. Encoded protein: CASSLALDTDTQYF.

This chain joins TRBV13 and TRBJ1-1; D possibly corresponds to TRBD1 (5 bases). Germline CDR1 reads PRHDT; CDR2 reads FYEKMQ (reference sequence). The CDR3 runs to 15 residues. V lost 3 bases, J lost 4 bases, and 15 bases lay in between. CDR3 nucleotide sequence: TGTGCCAGCAGCTTGAGACAAGGGGCGCGCACTGAAGCTTTCTTT. Residues: CASSLRQGARTEAFF.

The V call is TRBV7-8, the J call TRBJ2-1; D is unclear. Trimming took 3 bases from V and 0 from J, leaving 9 bases between them. This CDR3 contains 15 residues. CDR1 is SGHVS, CDR2 FQNEAQ, per germline. CDR3 sequence reads: CASSFRTNSYNEQFF. CDR3 DNA sequence: TGTGCCAGCAGCTTCCGGACCAACTCCTACAATGAGCAGTTCTTC.

This clone was seen a handful of times. The chain uses TRBV19 and TRBJ1-6; 9 bases are shared with TRBD1. Germline lookup yields CDR1 LNHDA and CDR2 SQIVND (reference sequence). J gave up 10 bases and V 4 bases, and 11 bases lay outside the gene matches. CDR3 length: 16 amino acids. Written as DNA, the CDR3 is TGTGCCAGTAGTACACCCACGGGACAGGGCGGATCACCCCTCCACTTT. The encoded protein is CASSTPTGQGGSPLHF.

This clone has more than one count but fewer than ten. The chain links TRBV7-2 to TRBJ2-1; 14 nucleotides line up with TRBD2. The length of the CDR3 is 14 residues. The J segment lost 10 bases and the V segment lost 5 bases, leaving 4 bases of the junction unmatched. The germline V gene has CDR1 SGHTA and CDR2 FQGNSA. The CDR3 sequence is CASSTGLAGAEQFF. The CDR3 DNA sequence: TGTGCCAGCAGCACGGGACTAGCGGGGGCCGAGCAGTTCTTC.